This T cell receptor beta chain was identified in a study of blood T cell repertoires in COVID-19. The CDR3 is 15 residues long. Germline CDR1 LGHDT, CDR2 YNNKEL (reference sequence). The V gene lost 3 bases and the J gene lost 0 bases, with 6 bases spanning the gap. The table came from immunoSEQ multiplex PCR; TCRdb's copy has only in-frame clones and leaves some out. The sample lists 310,000 or so clones; roughly 87% were seen once. The sequenced material came from PBMCs or T cells enriched from blood (not recorded which). The rearrangement joins TRBV3-1 (or the pseudogene TRBV3-2) to TRBJ1-6; tentative D call: TRBD1 (5 bases). The receptor comes from a woman younger than 35 who had recovered from COVID-19. The CDR3 is CASSHRVSYNSPLHF. The CDR3 region has the DNA TGTGCCAGCAGCCACAGGGTCTCCTATAATTCACCCCTCCACTTT.